This T cell receptor (beta chain) was retrieved from a study of PD-1 blockade in classical Hodgkin lymphoma. Overall study: Intravenous nivolumab at 3 mg/kg was given to patients every 2 weeks. Findings and caveats of the study: TCR diversity in CD4+, not CD8+, cells rose significantly by C4D1. It was among complete responders that baseline diversity resembled that of newly diagnosed patients. Repertoires differed for reasons still undefined, possibly disease activity or prior therapy.

All patients relapsed after autologous stem cell transplantation, and brentuximab vedotin exposure varied. The repertoire was sequenced with immunoSEQ multiplex PCR; TCRdb's copy has only in-frame clones and lacks some. The profile covers tens of thousands of clones, with roughly 71% appearing a single time and roughly 24% taken by the ten largest. The CDR3 runs 16 residues. CDR1 and CDR2 from the germline V gene are SGHVS and FNYEAQ. V lost 2 bases to trimming and J lost 5 bases; unmatched junction nucleotides: 4. Many counts were recorded for this clone. Its antigen remains unknown. This clonotype was obtained from a human donor with classical Hodgkin lymphoma. This material consisted of peripheral blood mononuclear cells (PBMCs), taken before the second cycle of nivolumab. V is TRBV7-6 and J is TRBJ2-2; 11 bases line up with TRBD2. The CDR3 DNA reads TGTGCCAGCAGCTTATCGGGACTAGCGGCTACCGGGGAGCTGTTTTTT. Translation: CASSLSGLAATGELFF.